This is a list of T cell receptor beta chains from one sample in a study of beta chain features in type 1 diabetes. Data came from immunoSEQ multiplex PCR; TCRdb stores just in-frame clones and leaves some out. The repertoire holds more than 30,000 clones, 64% seen once, with around 2% in the top ten. The sequenced material came from Tregs from blood. All receptors come from a woman aged 30 to 39 in good health. The CDR3 runs from the conserved cysteine through the conserved F or W. A D gene is named only where the DNA matches it firmly. Not every row has a clone size; where given, it reads once, few, many or a size class.

v_call,j_call,d_call,clone_size,cdr3_nt,cdr3_aa
TRBV5-1,TRBJ2-3,TRBD2,NA,TGCGCCAGCAGCTTGGAGACGGGGCGGGAGCCCTATACAGATACGCAGTATTTT,CASSLETGREPYTDTQYF
TRBV28,TRBJ1-5,NA,once,TGTGCCAGCAGTTTATGGACAGATAGCAATCAGCCCCAGCATTTT,CASSLWTDSNQPQHF
TRBV29-1,TRBJ2-7,NA,NA,TGCAGCGTTGTATACAGTGCCTCCTACGAGCAGTACTTC,CSVVYSASYEQYF
TRBV27,TRBJ2-3,TRBD2,NA,TGTGCCAGCAGGGGGGGGGTAGCGGCAGCCATCTCGAGCGATACGCAGTATTTT,CASRGGVAAAISSDTQYF
TRBV29-1,TRBJ1-1,NA,NA,TGCAGCGTTAATTCCGGGATCATGAACACTGAAGCTTTCTTT,CSVNSGIMNTEAFF
TRBV5-1,TRBJ2-1,NA,NA,TGCGCCAGCAGCTTCTCCGGGATCCACTCCTACAATGAGCAGTTCTTC,CASSFSGIHSYNEQFF
TRBV5-6,TRBJ2-4,NA,few,TGTGCCAGCCCAAAGGGGTCCAAAAACATTCAGTACTTC,CASPKGSKNIQYF
TRBV29-1,TRBJ2-3,TRBD2,few,TGCAGCGCCTCATTCGGTTCACTAGCGGGAGGGGCAGATACGCAGTATTTT,CSASFGSLAGGADTQYF
TRBV28,TRBJ1-3,NA,once,TGTGCCAGCAGTTTTTGGGGGAGGGGAAACACCATATATTTT,CASSFWGRGNTIYF
TRBV27,TRBJ2-3,TRBD2,NA,TGTGCCAGCAGTTTGAGGGAGGGGGATACGCAGTATTTT,CASSLREGDTQYF
TRBV28,TRBJ2-1,NA,NA,TGTGCCAGCAGTTTAGTGGGGCCCAATGAGCAGTTCTTC,CASSLVGPNEQFF
TRBV6-5,TRBJ2-1,TRBD2,NA,TGTGCCAGCAGTTCGACTAGCGGAGCCTACAATGAGCAGTTCTTC,CASSSTSGAYNEQFF
TRBV18,TRBJ2-7,NA,NA,TGTGCCAGCTCACCACCGATGGTAGCCCGCGAGCAGTACTTC,CASSPPMVAREQYF
TRBV7-8,TRBJ2-7,TRBD2,few,TGTGCCAGCAGCTCCCTTAGCGGGAGGGCCCCCTACGAGCAGTACTTC,CASSSLSGRAPYEQYF
TRBV4-3,TRBJ2-1,TRBD2,NA,TGCGCCAGCAGCCACCCCGGGACTATGGCCTACAATGAGCAGTTCTTC,CASSHPGTMAYNEQFF
TRBV2,TRBJ2-2,NA,NA,TGTGCCAGCAGTGAATTGACTGTTAACACCGGGGAGCTGTTTTTT,CASSELTVNTGELFF
TRBV27,TRBJ2-1,NA,few,TGTGCCACCGGGTATGTTAGAGTCTCCTACAATGAGCAGTTCTTC,CATGYVRVSYNEQFF
TRBV19,TRBJ2-7,NA,NA,TGTGCCTCCGGGCGGGACTCCTCCTACGAGCAGTACTTC,CASGRDSSYEQYF
TRBV6-1,TRBJ1-3,TRBD1,NA,TGTGCCAGCAGCGGACAGGTTGGAAACACCATATATTTT,CASSGQVGNTIYF
TRBV6-6,TRBJ2-1,TRBD2,NA,TGTGCCAGCAGTTACCGAAGCGGGGGGGCCAATGAGCAGTTCTTC,CASSYRSGGANEQFF
TRBV11-2,TRBJ2-3,NA,NA,TGTGCCAGCAGCTCCATCCTGACTAGCACAGATACGCAGTATTTT,CASSSILTSTDTQYF
TRBV5-1,TRBJ2-4,TRBD2,NA,TGCGCCAGCAGCTTGGTCGCGGGAGTAGGCAAAAACATTCAGTACTTC,CASSLVAGVGKNIQYF
TRBV19,TRBJ2-1,TRBD2,NA,TGTGCCAGTAGTATCACCGGGACTAACAATGAGCAGTTCTTC,CASSITGTNNEQFF
TRBV19,TRBJ2-1,TRBD2,NA,TGTGCCAGTAGTTTCCCTAGCGGGGGAAAAAATGAGCAGTTCTTC,CASSFPSGGKNEQFF
TRBV27,TRBJ2-1,NA,NA,TGTGCCAGCAGTATCCGCAGTTTCTATGAGCAGTTCTTC,CASSIRSFYEQFF
TRBV27,TRBJ1-2,NA,NA,TGTGCCAGCAGCCCCAGAGGAGACTATGGCTACACCTTC,CASSPRGDYGYTF
TRBV6-1,TRBJ2-1,TRBD2,NA,TGTGCCAGCAGTGCCCTAGCGGGAGAGTTCTTC,CASSALAGEFF
TRBV7-2,TRBJ2-7,TRBD1,NA,TGTGCCAGCAGCCCCGCCCCAACAGGGGGGCGTTTGAAGCAGTACTTC,CASSPAPTGGRLKQYF
TRBV27,TRBJ1-6,NA,NA,TGTGCCAGCAGTTTGACCCAGGGGAAAACCTATAATTCACCCCTCCACTTT,CASSLTQGKTYNSPLHF
TRBV28,TRBJ2-5,TRBD1,NA,TGTGCCAGCAGTAGTCAGGGACAGACCTACCAAGAGACCCAGTACTTC,CASSSQGQTYQETQYF
TRBV5-5,TRBJ1-2,NA,NA,TGTGCCAGCAGCTCCCCGCCGGGTATGATTCTGGGCTACACCTTC,CASSSPPGMILGYTF
TRBV19,TRBJ1-5,NA,NA,TGTGCCAGCGAAGCGGGGGGCAATCAGCCCCAGCATTTT,CASEAGGNQPQHF